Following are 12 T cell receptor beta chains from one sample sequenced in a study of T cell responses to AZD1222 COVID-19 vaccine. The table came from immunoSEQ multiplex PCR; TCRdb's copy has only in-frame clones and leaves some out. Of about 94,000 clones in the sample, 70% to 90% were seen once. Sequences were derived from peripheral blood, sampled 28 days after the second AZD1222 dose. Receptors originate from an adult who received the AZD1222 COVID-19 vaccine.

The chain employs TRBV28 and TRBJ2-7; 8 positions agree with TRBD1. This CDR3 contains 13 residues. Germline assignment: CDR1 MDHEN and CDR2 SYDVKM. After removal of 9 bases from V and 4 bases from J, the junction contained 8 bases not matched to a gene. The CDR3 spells CASETGAPYEQYF. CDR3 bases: TGTGCCAGTGAGACAGGGGCGCCGTACGAGCAGTACTTC.

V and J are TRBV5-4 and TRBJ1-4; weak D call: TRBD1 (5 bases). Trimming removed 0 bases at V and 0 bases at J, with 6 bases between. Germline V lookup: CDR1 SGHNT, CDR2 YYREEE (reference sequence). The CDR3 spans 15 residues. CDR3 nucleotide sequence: TGTGCCAGCAGCTTGGGACAGACAACTAATGAAAAACTGTTTTTT. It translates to CASSLGQTTNEKLFF.

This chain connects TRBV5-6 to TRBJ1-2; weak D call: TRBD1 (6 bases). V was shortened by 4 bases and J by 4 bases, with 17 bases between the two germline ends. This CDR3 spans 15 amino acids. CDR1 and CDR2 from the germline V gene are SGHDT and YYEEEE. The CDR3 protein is CASSGAYGGLYGYTF. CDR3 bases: TGTGCCAGCAGCGGGGCCTATGGGGGGCTCTATGGCTACACCTTC.

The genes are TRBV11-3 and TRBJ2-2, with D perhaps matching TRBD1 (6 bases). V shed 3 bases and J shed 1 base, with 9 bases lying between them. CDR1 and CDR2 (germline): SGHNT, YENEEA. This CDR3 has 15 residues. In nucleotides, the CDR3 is TGTGCCAGCAGCTTTGAGGGACAGAACACCGGGGAGCTGTTTTTT. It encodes CASSFEGQNTGELFF.

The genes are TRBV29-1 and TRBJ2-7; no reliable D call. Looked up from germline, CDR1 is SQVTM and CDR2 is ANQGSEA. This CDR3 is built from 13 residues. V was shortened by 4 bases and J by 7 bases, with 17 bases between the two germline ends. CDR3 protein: CSVVPGPSQEQYF. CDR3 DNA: TGCAGCGTTGTTCCCGGCCCGTCTCAAGAGCAGTACTTC.

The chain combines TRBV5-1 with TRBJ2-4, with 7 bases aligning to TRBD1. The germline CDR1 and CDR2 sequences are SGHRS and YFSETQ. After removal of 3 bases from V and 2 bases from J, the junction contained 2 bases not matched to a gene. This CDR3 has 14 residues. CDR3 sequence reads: CASSWGQTKNIQYF. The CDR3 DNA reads TGCGCCAGCAGCTGGGGACAGACCAAAAACATTCAGTACTTC.

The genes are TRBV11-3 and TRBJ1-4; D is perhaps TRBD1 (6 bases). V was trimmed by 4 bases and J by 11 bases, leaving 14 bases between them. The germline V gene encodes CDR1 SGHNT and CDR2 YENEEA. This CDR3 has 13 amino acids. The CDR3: CASSSSSQGKLFF. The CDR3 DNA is TGTGCCAGCAGCTCGTCATCCCAGGGGAAACTGTTTTTT.

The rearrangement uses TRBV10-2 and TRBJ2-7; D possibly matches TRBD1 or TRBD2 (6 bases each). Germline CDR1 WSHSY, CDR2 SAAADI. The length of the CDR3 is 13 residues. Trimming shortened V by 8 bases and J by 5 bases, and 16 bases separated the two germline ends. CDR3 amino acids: CASRTGALDEQYF. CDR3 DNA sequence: TGCGCCAGCCGCACGGGGGCTCTCGACGAGCAGTACTTC.

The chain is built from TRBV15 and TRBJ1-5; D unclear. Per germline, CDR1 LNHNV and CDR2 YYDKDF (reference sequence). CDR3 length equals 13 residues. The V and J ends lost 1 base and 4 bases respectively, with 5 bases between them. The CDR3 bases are TGTGCCACCAGCAGAGGGAATAATCAGCCCCAGCATTTT. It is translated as CATSRGNNQPQHF.

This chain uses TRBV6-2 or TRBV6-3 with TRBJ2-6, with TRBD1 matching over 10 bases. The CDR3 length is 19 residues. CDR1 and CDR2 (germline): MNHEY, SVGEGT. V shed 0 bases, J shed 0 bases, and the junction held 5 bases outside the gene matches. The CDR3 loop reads CASSYSTGTGASGANVLTF. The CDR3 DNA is TGTGCCAGCAGTTACTCGACCGGGACAGGGGCCTCTGGGGCCAACGTCCTGACTTTC.

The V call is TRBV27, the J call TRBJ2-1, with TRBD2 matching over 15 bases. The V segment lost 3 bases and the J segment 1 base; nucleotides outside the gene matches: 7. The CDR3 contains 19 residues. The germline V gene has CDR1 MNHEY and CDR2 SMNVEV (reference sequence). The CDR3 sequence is CASSLSGTSGGTSYNEQFF. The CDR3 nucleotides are TGTGCCAGCAGTTTGTCCGGGACTAGCGGGGGGACATCCTACAATGAGCAGTTCTTC.

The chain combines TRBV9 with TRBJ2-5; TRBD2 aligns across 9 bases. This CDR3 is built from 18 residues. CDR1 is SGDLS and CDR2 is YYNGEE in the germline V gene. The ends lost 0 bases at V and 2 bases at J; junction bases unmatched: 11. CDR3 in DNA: TGTGCCAGCAGCGTAGACAGCGGGGGGCGGGCGTGGCAAGAGACCCAGTACTTC. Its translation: CASSVDSGGRAWQETQYF.